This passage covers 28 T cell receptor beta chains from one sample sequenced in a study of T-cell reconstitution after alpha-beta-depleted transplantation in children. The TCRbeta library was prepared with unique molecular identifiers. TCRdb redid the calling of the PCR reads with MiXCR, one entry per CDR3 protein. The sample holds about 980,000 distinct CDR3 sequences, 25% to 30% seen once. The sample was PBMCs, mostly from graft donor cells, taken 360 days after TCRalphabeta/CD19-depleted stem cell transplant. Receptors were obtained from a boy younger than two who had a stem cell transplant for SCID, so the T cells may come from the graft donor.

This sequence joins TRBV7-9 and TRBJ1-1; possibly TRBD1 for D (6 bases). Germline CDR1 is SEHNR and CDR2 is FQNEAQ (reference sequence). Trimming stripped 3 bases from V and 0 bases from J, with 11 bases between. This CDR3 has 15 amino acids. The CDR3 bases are TGTGCCAGCAGCTTCCGGGGGGCACTGAACACTGAAGCTTTCTTT. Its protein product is CASSFRGALNTEAFF.

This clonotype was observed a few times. CDR3 loop: CASSFGLKNYEQYF. In DNA, the CDR3 is TGTGCCAGCAGTTTCGGGCTAAAAAACTACGAGCAGTACTTC. The J gene is TRBJ2-7, the V gene TRBV12-3 or TRBV12-4; unclear D gene. The germline V and J ends were trimmed by 3 bases and 3 bases, with 12 bases remaining between them. The CDR3 has 14 amino acids.

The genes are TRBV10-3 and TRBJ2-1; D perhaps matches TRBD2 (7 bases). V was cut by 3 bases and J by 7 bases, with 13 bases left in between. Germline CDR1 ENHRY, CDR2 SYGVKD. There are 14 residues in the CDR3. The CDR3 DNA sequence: TGTGCCATCAGTGAAGAGGGGGGGTGGAATGAGCAGTTCTTC. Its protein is CAISEEGGWNEQFF.

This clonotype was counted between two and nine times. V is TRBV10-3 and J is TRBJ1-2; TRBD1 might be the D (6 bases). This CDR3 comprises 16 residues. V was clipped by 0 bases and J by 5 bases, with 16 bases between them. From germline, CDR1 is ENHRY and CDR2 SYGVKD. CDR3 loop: CAISESVGGTLYGYTF. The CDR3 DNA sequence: TGTGCCATCAGTGAGTCGGTTGGCGGGACACTTTATGGCTACACCTTC.

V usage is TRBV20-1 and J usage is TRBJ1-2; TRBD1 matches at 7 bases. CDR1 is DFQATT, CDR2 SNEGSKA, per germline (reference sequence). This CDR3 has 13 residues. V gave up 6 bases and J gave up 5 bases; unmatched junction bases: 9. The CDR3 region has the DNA TGCAGTGCCGCGACAGGGCGCCCTTATGGCTACACCTTC. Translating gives CSAATGRPYGYTF.

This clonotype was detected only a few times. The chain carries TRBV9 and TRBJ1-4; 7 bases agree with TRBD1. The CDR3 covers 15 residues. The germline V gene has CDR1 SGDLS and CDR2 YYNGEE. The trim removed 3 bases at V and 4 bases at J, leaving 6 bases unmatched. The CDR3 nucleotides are TGTGCCAGCAGCGGAGGACAGGAGATTAATGAAAAACTGTTTTTT. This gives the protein CASSGGQEINEKLFF.

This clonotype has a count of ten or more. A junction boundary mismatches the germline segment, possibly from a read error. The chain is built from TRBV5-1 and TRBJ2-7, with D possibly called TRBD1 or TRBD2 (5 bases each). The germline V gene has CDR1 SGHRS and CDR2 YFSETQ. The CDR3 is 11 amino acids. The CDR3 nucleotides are TGTGCCAGCAGCTTGGGGACCGAGCAGTACTTC. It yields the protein CASSLGTEQYF. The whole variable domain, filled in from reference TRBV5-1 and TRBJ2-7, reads KAGVTQTPRYLIKTRGQQVTLSCSPISGHRSVSWYQQTPGQGLQFLFEYFSETQRNKGNFPGRFSGRQFSNSRSEMNVSTLELGDSALYLCASSLGTEQYFGPGTRLTVT.

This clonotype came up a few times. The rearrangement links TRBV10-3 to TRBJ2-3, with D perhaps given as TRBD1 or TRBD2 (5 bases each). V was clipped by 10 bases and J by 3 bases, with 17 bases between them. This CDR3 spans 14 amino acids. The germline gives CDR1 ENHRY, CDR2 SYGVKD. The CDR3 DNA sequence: TGTGCCACCAGACGACCGGGGCCTACAGATACGCAGTATTTT. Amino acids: CATRRPGPTDTQYF.

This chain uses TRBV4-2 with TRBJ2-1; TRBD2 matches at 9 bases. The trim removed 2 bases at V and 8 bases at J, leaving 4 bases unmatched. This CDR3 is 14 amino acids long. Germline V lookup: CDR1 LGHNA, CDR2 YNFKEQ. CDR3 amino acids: CASSQSGGGDEQFF. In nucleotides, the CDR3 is TGTGCCAGCAGCCAATCGGGCGGGGGGGATGAGCAGTTCTTC.

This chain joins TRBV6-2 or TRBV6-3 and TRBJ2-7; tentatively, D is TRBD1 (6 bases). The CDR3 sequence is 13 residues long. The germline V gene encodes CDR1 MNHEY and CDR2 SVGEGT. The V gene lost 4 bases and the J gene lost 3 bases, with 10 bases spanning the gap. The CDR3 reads CASSWDNRYEQYF. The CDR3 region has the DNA TGTGCCAGCAGTTGGGACAACCGCTACGAGCAGTACTTC.

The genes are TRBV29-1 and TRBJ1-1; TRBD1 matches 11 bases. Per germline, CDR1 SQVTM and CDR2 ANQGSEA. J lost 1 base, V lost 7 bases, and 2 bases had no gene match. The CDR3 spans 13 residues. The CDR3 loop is CSGGQGANTEAFF. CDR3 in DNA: TGCAGCGGTGGACAGGGGGCGAACACTGAAGCTTTCTTT.

Written as DNA, the CDR3 is TGCGCCAGCAGCCCGGAAAGTAGCTCCTACAATGAGCAGTTCTTC. It codes for CASSPESSSYNEQFF. The gene calls are TRBV5-1 and TRBJ2-1, with no clear D. The V end was cut by 4 bases, the J end by 0 bases, with 11 bases between. CDR1 is SGHRS, CDR2 YFSETQ, per germline. The CDR3 totals 15 residues.

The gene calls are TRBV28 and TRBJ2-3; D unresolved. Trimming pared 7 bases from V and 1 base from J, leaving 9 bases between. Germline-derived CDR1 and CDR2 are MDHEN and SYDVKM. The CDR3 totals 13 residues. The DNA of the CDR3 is TGTGCCAGCAACCCATCAGGCACAGATACGCAGTATTTT. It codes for CASNPSGTDTQYF.

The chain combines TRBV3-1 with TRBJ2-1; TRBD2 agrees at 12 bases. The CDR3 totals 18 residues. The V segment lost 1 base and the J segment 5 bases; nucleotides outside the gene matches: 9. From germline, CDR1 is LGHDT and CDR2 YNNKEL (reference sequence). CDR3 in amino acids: CASSQGSSGGAGNNEQFF. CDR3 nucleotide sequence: TGTGCCAGCAGCCAAGGTTCTAGCGGGGGGGCGGGGAACAATGAGCAGTTCTTC.

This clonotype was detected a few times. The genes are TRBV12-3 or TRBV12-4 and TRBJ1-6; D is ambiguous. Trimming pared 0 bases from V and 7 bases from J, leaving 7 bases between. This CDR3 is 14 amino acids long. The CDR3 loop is CASSLAVRNSPLHF. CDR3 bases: TGTGCCAGCAGTTTAGCAGTTCGGAATTCACCCCTCCACTTT.

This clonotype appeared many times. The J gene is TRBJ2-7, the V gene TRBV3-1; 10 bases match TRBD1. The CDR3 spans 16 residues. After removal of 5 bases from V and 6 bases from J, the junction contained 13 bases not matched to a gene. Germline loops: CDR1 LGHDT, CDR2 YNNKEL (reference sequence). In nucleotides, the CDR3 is TGTGCCAGCAGCTCTTGGGACAGGGGTAATCAAGGCGAGCAGTACTTC. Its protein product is CASSSWDRGNQGEQYF.

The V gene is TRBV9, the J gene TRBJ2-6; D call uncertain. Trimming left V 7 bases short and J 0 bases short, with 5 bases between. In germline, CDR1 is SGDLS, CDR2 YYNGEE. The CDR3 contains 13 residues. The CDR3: CASQRSGANVLTF. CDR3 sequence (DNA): TGTGCCAGCCAACGCTCTGGGGCCAACGTCCTGACTTTC. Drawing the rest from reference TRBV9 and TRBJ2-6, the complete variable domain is DSGVTQTPKHLITATGQRVTLRCSPRSGDLSVYWYQQSLDQGLQFLIQYYNGEERAKGNILERFSAQQFPDLHSELNLSSLELGDSALYFCASQRSGANVLTFGAGSRLTVL.

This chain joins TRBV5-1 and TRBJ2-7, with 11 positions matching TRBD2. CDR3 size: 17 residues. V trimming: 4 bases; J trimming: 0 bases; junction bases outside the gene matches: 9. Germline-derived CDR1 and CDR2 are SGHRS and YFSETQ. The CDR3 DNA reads TGCGCCAGCAGCACCCGGACTAGCGGGTACAGCTCCTACGAGCAGTACTTC. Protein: CASSTRTSGYSSYEQYF.

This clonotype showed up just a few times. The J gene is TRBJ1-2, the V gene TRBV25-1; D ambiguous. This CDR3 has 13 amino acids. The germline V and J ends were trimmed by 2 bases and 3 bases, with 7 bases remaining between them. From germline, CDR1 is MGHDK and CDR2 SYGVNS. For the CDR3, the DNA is TGTGCCAGCAGTGAAGTGTGGGACTATGGCTACACCTTC. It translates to CASSEVWDYGYTF.

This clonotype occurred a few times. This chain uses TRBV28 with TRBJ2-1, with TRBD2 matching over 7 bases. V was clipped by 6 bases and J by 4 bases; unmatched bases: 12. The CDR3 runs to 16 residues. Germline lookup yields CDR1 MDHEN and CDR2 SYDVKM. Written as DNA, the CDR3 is TGTGCCAGCAGGCTAAGACTAGCAACCAGGTACAATGAGCAGTTCTTC. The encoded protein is CASRLRLATRYNEQFF. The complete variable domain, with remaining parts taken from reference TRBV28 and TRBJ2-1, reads DVKVTQSSRYLVKRTGEKVFLECVQDMDHENMFWYRQDPGLGLRLIYFSYDVKMKEKGDIPEGYSVSREKKERFSLILESASTNQTSMYLCASRLRLATRYNEQFFGPGTRLTVL.

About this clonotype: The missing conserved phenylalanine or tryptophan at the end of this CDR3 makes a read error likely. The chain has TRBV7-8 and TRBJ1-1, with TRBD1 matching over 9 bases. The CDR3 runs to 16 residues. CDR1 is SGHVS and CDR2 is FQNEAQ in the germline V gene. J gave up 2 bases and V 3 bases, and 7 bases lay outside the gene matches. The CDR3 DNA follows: TGTGCCAGCAGCTTGTACGGGACAGGGATTAACACTGAAGCTTTCTGT. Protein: CASSLYGTGINTEAFC.

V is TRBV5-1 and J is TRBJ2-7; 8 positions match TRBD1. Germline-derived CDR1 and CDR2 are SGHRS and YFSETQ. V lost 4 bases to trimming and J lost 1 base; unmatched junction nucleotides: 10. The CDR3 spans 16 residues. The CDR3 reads CASSPAGQEGSYEQYF. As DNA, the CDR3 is TGCGCCAGCAGCCCGGCGGGACAGGAGGGGTCCTACGAGCAGTACTTC.

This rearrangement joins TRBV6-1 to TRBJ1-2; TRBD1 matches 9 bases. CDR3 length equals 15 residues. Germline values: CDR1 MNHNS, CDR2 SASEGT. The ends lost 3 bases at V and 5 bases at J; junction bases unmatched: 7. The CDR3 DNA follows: TGTGCCAGCAGTGACGCGGGACAGGGCTTTTATGGCTACACCTTC. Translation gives CASSDAGQGFYGYTF.

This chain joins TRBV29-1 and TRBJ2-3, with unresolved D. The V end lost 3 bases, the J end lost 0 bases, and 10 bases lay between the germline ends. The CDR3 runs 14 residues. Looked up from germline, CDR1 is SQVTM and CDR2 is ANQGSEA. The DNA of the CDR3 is TGCAGCGTTGATAGGGCCTTCAGCACAGATACGCAGTATTTT. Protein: CSVDRAFSTDTQYF.

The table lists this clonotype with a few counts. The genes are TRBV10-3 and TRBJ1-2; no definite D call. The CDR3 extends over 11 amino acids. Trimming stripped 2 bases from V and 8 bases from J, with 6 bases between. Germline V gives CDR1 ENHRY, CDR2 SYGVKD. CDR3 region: CAISEGEGYTF. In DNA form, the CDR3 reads TGTGCCATCAGTGAGGGGGAGGGCTACACCTTC.

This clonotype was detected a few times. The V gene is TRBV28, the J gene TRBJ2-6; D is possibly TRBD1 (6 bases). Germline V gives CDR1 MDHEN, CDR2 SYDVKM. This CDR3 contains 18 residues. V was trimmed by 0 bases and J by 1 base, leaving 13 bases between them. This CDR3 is CASSLWYRDGSGANVLTF. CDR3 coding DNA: TGTGCCAGCAGTTTATGGTACAGGGATGGTTCTGGGGCCAACGTCCTGACTTTC.

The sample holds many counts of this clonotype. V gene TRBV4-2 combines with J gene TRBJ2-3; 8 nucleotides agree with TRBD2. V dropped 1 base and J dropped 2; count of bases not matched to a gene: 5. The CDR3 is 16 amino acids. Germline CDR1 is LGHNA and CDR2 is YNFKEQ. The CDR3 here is CASSQVGGGPTDTQYF. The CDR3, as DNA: TGTGCCAGCAGCCAAGTCGGCGGGGGGCCCACAGATACGCAGTATTTT.

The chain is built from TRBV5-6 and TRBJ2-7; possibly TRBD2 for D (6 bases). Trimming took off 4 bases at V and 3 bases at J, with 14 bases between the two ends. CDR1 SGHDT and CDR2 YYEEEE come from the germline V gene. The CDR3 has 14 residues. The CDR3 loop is CASSGGTHHYEQYF. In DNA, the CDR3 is TGTGCCAGCAGCGGCGGGACGCACCACTACGAGCAGTACTTC.